The source of this T cell receptor (beta chain) is a study of blood T cell repertoires in COVID-19 (dated by TCRdb to 2018 to 2020). Some background on the complete study: Samples covering the acute and convalescent phases of COVID-19 were provided by collaborators in the United States, Italy and Spain. The prospective study material was composed of cDNA or gDNA derived from T cells, B-cell-depleted T cells, or PBMCs. Deeply sampled blood TCRbeta repertoires from subjects exposed to, actively infected with, or recovered from COVID-19 were included in the dataset. The repertoires were released in a freely available public database meant as a resource for research on the immune response to SARS-CoV-2. Samples were obtained from the ongoing ImmuneRACE study (first 160 participants) and from 1,254 subjects provided by 6 global collaborators. Sample metadata almost always included a de-identified subject ID, COVID-19 status, age in years and sex. HLA class I and class II types, where available, came from metadata supplied by the sample provider rather than from assay-based typing. Findings and caveats that apply to the study as a whole: The quantity of clinical and demographic metadata differed by source and by participant and was supplied without curation.

Comment on this clone: Its antigen remains unidentified. No base-level quality is on record; no much larger clone is a single base apart.

TCRbeta CDR3 regions were amplified from genomic DNA using the immunoSEQ Assay, a bias-controlled multiplex PCR. Processing in the source paper ran as follows. Nucleated cell counts per sample were estimated from amplification of reference gene primers within the assay. Sequence reads were collapsed and filtered to measure the absolute abundance of every unique TCRbeta CDR3 rearrangement. Productive Simpson clonality was computed per sample as the square root of Simpson's diversity index over productive rearrangements. TCRdb limited this immuneACCESS table to in-frame rearrangements with V and J called. A share of clones is missing; checked studies link under half to unresolved V genes, and the rest is unexplained. That table is the source of V, J and clone size, and D and trimming were worked out from the DNA. Here the sample has about 50,000 clones; about 92% occur a single time. Of the sample, around 4.3% falls within the top ten clones.

The CDR3 covers 12 residues, taking in both the cysteine and the phenylalanine. Here the CDR3 DNA is all that survives: 36 bases in frame from base 1. The germline V gene encodes CDR1 MDHEN and CDR2 SYDVKM. Compared with germline, V lacks 7 bases and J lacks 8 bases; bases without a gene match: 3. The collaborating institutions used their own protocols to collect whole blood in K2EDTA tubes. For TCRbeta analysis, collaborators shipped samples in one of three forms: frozen whole blood, isolated PBMCs, or DNA extracted from either of those sample types. The TCR sequence derives from a man aged 50 to 59 with active COVID-19. Sequenced input: peripheral blood. The sequence links TRBV28 to TRBJ2-1; 9 bases in the middle match TRBD1. This receptor carries the CDR3 CASIGTGHEQFF. The nucleotide sequence reads TGTGCCAGCATAGGGACAGGGCATGAGCAGTTCTTC.